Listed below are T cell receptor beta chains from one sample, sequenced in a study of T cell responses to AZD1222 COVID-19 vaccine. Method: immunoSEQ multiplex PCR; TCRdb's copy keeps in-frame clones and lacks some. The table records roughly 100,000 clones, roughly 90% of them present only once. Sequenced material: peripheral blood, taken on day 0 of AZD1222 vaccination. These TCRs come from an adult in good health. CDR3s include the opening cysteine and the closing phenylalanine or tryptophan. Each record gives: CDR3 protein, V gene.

CDR3aa: CATSIGTANTEAFF
v_gene: TRBV15

CDR3aa: CASSLVATPGNTIYF
v_gene: TRBV7-6

CDR3aa: CASRPTRGTEAFF
v_gene: TRBV27

CDR3aa: CASSPPSEPPGAFF
v_gene: TRBV18

CDR3aa: CASSGQGVGADTQYF
v_gene: TRBV9

CDR3aa: CASSVTSLTASFTEAFF
v_gene: TRBV27

CDR3aa: CSVRIPEAFF
v_gene: TRBV29-1

CDR3aa: CASKISGELGKLFF
v_gene: TRBV4-1

CDR3aa: CASSYPGTSGGYGSYNEQFF
v_gene: TRBV5-1

CDR3aa: CASSETGDSPLHF
v_gene: TRBV7-9

CDR3aa: CASSFQGAKNIQYF
v_gene: TRBV5-6

CDR3aa: CAWSESLDRGLGRTEAFF
v_gene: TRBV30

CDR3aa: CARSAPRRDITGGTEAFF
v_gene: TRBV7-5

CDR3aa: CASSSTDRAGTVLNTEAFF
v_gene: TRBV5-6

CDR3aa: CASRPWGLNEQYF
v_gene: TRBV19

CDR3aa: CASSLRRFTDTQYF
v_gene: TRBV27

CDR3aa: CAWSVVRHEQFF
v_gene: TRBV30

CDR3aa: CASSGGTSRMADTQYF
v_gene: TRBV9